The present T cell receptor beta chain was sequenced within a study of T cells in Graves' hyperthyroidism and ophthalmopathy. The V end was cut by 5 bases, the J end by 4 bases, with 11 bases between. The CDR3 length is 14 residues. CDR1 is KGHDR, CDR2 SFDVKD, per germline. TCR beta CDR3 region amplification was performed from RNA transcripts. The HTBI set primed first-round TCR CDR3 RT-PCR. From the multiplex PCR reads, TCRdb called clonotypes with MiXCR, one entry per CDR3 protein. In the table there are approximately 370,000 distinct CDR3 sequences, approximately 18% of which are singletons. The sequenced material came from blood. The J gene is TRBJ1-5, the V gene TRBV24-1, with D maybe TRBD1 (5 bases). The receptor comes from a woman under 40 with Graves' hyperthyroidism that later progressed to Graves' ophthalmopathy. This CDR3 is CATSGRQTNQPQHF. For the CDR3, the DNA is TGTGCCACCAGTGGCCGACAGACAAATCAGCCCCAGCATTTT.